This T cell receptor (beta chain) is drawn from a study of T-cell memory formation after mild COVID-19. Broader study findings: Within pre-infection memory, some responding clones were found, suggesting cross-reactive memory joined.

This clonotype was counted many times. Its antigen is undetermined. One entry per CDR3 protein results from TCRdb running MiXCR on the 5' RACE reads. Among over 400,000 distinct CDR3 sequences listed, more than 20% were seen once. Germline V lookup: CDR1 SGHTA, CDR2 FQGNSA. V was cut by 1 base and J by 4 bases, with 11 bases left in between. The CDR3 consists of 14 residues. This TCR came from an adult woman who had mild COVID-19 (a few samples of this study predate the infection). Cell type and time point are not known. Input material: PBMCs or a T cell subset sorted from them (not recorded which). The J gene is TRBJ2-7, the V gene TRBV7-2, with a possible D match to TRBD1 (6 bases). The CDR3 protein is CASSLGNRVYEQYF. CDR3 nucleotide sequence: TGTGCCAGCAGCTTAGGCAACAGGGTGTACGAGCAGTACTTC. Full variable domain (outside the CDR3, taken from reference TRBV7-2 and TRBJ2-7): GAGVSQSPSNKVTEKGKDVELRCDPISGHTALYWYRQSLGQGLEFLIYFQGNSAPDKSGLPSDRFSAERTGGSVSTLTIQRTQQEDSAVYLCASSLGNRVYEQYFGPGTRLTVT.